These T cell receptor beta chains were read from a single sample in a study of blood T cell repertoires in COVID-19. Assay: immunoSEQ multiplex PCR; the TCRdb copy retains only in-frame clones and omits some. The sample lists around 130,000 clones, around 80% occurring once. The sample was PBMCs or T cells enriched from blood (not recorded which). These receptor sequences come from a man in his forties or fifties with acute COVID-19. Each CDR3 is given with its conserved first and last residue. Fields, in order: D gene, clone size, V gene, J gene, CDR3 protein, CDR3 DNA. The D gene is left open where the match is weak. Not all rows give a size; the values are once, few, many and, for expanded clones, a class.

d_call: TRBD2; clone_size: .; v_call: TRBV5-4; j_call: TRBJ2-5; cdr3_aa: CASSLGLAGEETQYF; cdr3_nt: TGTGCCAGCAGCTTGGGACTAGCGGGAGAAGAGACCCAGTACTTC
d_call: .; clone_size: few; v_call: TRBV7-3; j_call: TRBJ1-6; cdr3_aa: CASSSFPGGNSPLHF; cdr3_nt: TGTGCCAGCAGTTCCTTCCCCGGCGGGAATTCACCCCTCCACTTT
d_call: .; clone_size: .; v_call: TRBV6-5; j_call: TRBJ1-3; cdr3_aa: CASSYFWGAGNTIYF; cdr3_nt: TGTGCCAGCAGTTATTTCTGGGGAGCTGGAAACACCATATATTTT
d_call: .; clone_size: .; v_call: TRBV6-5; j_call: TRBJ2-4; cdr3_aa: CASSRRERDIQYF; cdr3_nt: TGTGCCAGCAGCCGACGGGAGAGGGACATTCAGTACTTC
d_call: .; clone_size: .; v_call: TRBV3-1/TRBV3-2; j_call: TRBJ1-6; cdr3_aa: CASSQDQGPWGDSPLHF; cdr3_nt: TGTGCCAGCAGCCAAGATCAGGGACCTTGGGGGGACTCACCCCTCCACTTT
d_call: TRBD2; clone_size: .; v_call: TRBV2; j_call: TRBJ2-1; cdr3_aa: CASRGTSGTYNEQFF; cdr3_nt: TGTGCCAGCAGAGGGACTAGCGGGACCTACAATGAGCAGTTCTTC
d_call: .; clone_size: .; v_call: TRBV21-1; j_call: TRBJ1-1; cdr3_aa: CATRGKGRVMNTEAFF; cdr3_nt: TGTGCCACCCGGGGGAAAGGGAGGGTCATGAACACTGAAGCTTTCTTT
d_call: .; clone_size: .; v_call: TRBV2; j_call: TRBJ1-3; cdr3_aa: CASSESLYRTPGNTIYF; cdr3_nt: TGTGCCAGCAGTGAAAGTCTTTACAGGACGCCTGGAAACACCATATATTTT
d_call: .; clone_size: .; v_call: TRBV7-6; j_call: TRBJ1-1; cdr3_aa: CASNLKADTEAFF; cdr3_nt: TGTGCCAGCAACTTAAAGGCGGACACTGAAGCTTTCTTT
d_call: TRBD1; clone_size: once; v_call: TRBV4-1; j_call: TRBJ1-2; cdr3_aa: CASSQETGQAGIGGYTF; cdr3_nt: TGCGCCAGCAGCCAAGAGACAGGACAGGCGGGGATAGGTGGCTACACCTTC
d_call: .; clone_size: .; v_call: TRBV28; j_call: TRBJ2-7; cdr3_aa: CASSLTRDTYEQYF; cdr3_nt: TGTGCCAGCAGTTTGACCCGGGACACCTACGAGCAGTACTTC
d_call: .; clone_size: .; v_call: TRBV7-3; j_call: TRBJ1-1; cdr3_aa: CASSLQGTNTEAFF; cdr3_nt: TGTGCCAGCAGCTTACAGGGAACGAACACTGAAGCTTTCTTT